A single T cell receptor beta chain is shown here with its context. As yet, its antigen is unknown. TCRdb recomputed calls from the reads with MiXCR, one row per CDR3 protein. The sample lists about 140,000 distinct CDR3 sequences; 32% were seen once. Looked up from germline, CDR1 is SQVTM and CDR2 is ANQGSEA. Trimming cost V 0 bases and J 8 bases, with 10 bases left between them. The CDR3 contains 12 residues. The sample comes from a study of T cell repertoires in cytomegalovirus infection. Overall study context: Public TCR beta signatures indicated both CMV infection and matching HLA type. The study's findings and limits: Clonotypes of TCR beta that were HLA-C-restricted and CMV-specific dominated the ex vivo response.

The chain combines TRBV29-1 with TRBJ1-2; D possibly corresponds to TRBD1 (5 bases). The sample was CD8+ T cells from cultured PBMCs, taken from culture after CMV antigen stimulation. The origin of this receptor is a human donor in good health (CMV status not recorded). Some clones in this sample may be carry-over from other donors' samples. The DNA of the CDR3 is TGCAGCGTTGAAGACACAAGGGACGGCTACACCTTC. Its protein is CSVEDTRDGYTF.